This T cell receptor beta chain comes out of a study of blood T cell repertoires in COVID-19. Source study methods: Using reference gene primer amplification, nucleated cell counts were estimated. Assay used: immunoSEQ multiplex PCR; TCRdb lists only in-frame clones, some missing. D and trimming were read from the DNA, whereas the V and J calls and clone size are those reported in that table. The sample consists of fewer than 300,000 clones, about 89% of them appearing once. The specimen was peripheral blood. The sequence was obtained from a middle-aged man who had recovered from COVID-19.

CDR3 bases: TGTGCCAGCAGTGAACAGGGAGGGGCTTTCTTT. Residues: CASSEQGGAFF. The rearrangement joins TRBV25-1 to TRBJ1-1, with D tentatively TRBD1 (5 bases). CDR3 size: 11 residues. CDR1 is MGHDK, CDR2 SYGVNS, per germline. The V end lost 2 bases, the J end lost 11 bases, and 9 bases lay between the germline ends.